A single sample gave rise to the 10 T cell receptor beta chains below, sequenced in a study of cytomegalovirus exposure and HLA in healthy donors. The PCR ran on 60 Vbeta and 13 Jbeta primers. The repertoire was sequenced with immunoSEQ multiplex PCR; TCRdb's copy has only in-frame clones and lacks some. The data contain about 200,000 clones, around 79% of them seen just once; the ten biggest clones take up 1.5%. What was sequenced was PBMCs. The receptors originated from a girl aged 10-17 years in good health and CMV-seropositive.

This clone was seen a few times. The rearrangement uses TRBV7-9 and TRBJ2-6, with 10 positions matching TRBD1. CDR3 length: 18 amino acids. The germline V gene encodes CDR1 SEHNR and CDR2 FQNEAQ (reference sequence). V trimming: 0 bases; J trimming: 3 bases; junction bases outside the gene matches: 5. CDR3 loop: CASSLATGGAYGANVLTF. CDR3 DNA sequence: TGTGCCAGCAGCTTAGCGACAGGGGGCGCGTATGGGGCCAACGTCCTGACTTTC.

J is TRBJ2-2 and V is TRBV7-2; D not certain. V was trimmed by 1 base and J by 1 base, leaving 7 bases between them. Per germline, CDR1 SGHTA and CDR2 FQGNSA. The CDR3 has 15 residues. The CDR3 coding sequence is TGTGCCAGCAGCTTAGTAATCGGGAACACCGGGGAGCTGTTTTTT. The encoded protein is CASSLVIGNTGELFF.

This clone is a singleton in its sample. The V and J genes are TRBV5-1 and TRBJ2-3, with 10 bases aligning to TRBD1. The germline V gene encodes CDR1 SGHRS and CDR2 YFSETQ. The CDR3 runs to 15 residues. With V trimmed by 4 bases and J by 1 base, 3 bases remained unmatched. CDR3 DNA: TGCGCCAGCAGCCCCGGGACAGGGGGCACAGATACGCAGTATTTT. It encodes CASSPGTGGTDTQYF.

V is TRBV2 and J is TRBJ2-2, with D possibly matching TRBD2 (7 bases). V was trimmed by 4 bases and J by 3 bases, leaving 15 bases between them. The CDR3 length is 16 residues. Germline assignment: CDR1 SNHLY and CDR2 FYNNEI. In DNA, the CDR3 is TGTGCCAGCAGTGTAGGGGGGACTACTGACACCGGGGAGCTGTTTTTT. It specifies CASSVGGTTDTGELFF.

The rearrangement links TRBV13 to TRBJ1-1; D is unclear. Looked up from germline, CDR1 is PRHDT and CDR2 is FYEKMQ (reference sequence). The CDR3 extends over 13 amino acids. The V end lost 0 bases, the J end lost 6 bases, and 8 bases lay between the germline ends. The CDR3 here is CASSLGDGAEAFF. For the CDR3, the DNA is TGTGCCAGCAGCTTAGGGGACGGGGCTGAAGCTTTCTTT. The full variable domain, in which reference TRBV13 and TRBJ1-1 provide the parts outside the CDR3, is AAGVIQSPRHLIKEKRETATLKCYPIPRHDTVYWYQQGPGQDPQFLISFYEKMQSDKGSIPDRFSAQQFSDYHSELNMSSLELGDSALYFCASSLGDGAEAFFGQGTRLTVV.

The V and J genes are TRBV20-1 and TRBJ2-1; D gene unclear. V gave up 2 bases and J gave up 5 bases, with 4 bases separating them. This CDR3 spans 11 amino acids. The germline V gene has CDR1 DFQATT and CDR2 SNEGSKA (reference sequence). The CDR3 nucleotides are TGCAGTGCTAGATTCGACAATGAGCAGTTCTTC. Its translation is CSARFDNEQFF.

V usage is TRBV6-1 and J usage is TRBJ2-7; no firm D call. The better agreement between TRBJ2-1 and the DNA end casts doubt on the J call. Germline-derived CDR1 and CDR2 are MNHNS and SASEGT. The CDR3 runs to 12 residues. The DNA for the CDR3 is TGTGCCAGCAGTGAAGCGCTCATATGGCAGTTCTTC. Encoded protein: CASSEALIWQFF.

The chain combines TRBV4-3 with TRBJ2-1; 11 bases match TRBD2. The CDR3 spans 16 residues. CDR1 and CDR2 from the germline V gene are LGHNA and YSLEER. V lost 0 bases to trimming and J lost 12 bases; unmatched junction nucleotides: 10. This chain's CDR3 is CASSQDDGLAGGLQFF. The DNA for the CDR3 is TGCGCCAGCAGCCAAGATGATGGGCTAGCGGGGGGCTTGCAGTTCTTC.

This chain connects TRBV10-1 to TRBJ1-1; D call uncertain. CDR3 length equals 13 residues. V lost 5 bases and J lost 0, with 7 bases in between. Per germline, CDR1 WNHNN and CDR2 SYGVQD (reference sequence). The CDR3 sequence is CASSRGLNTEAFF. The CDR3 DNA follows: TGCGCCAGCAGTCGGGGTTTGAACACTGAAGCTTTCTTT.

The chain couples TRBV6-6 to TRBJ2-7; D is possibly TRBD1 (6 bases). Germline values: CDR1 MNHNY, CDR2 SVGAGI (reference sequence). Trimming removed 7 bases at V and 5 bases at J, with 15 bases between. The CDR3 is 13 residues long. Here the CDR3 reads CASNLQGRHEQYF. The CDR3 region has the DNA TGTGCCAGCAATCTACAGGGTCGCCACGAGCAGTACTTC.